Following are 9 T cell receptor beta chains from one sample sequenced in a study of intratumoral heterogeneity in liver cancer. The data were produced by immunoSEQ multiplex PCR, yet TCRdb's version contains in-frame clones alone and is incomplete. In the table there are some 20,000 clones, just under 75% of which are singletons. This specimen consisted of tumor-adjacent normal tissue, obtained before any cancer treatment. The origin of the receptors is a woman in her seventies with hepatocellular carcinoma.

The V call is TRBV10-3, the J call TRBJ2-1; D is ambiguous. Germline CDR1 reads ENHRY; CDR2 reads SYGVKD. V lost 3 bases and J 6 bases, leaving 6 bases between the germline ends. The CDR3 loop spans 12 amino acids. CDR3: CAISDWGNEQFF. DNA for the CDR3: TGTGCCATCAGTGATTGGGGCAATGAGCAGTTCTTC.

V and J are TRBV7-9 and TRBJ2-7; D ambiguous. V dropped 6 bases and J dropped 5 bases, with 14 bases sitting between them. Germline-derived CDR1 and CDR2 are SEHNR and FQNEAQ (reference sequence). The CDR3 runs 13 residues. The CDR3 coding sequence is TGTGCCAGCAGTCGGGCCCCGAACCACGAGCAGTACTTC. It yields the protein CASSRAPNHEQYF.

The genes are TRBV5-1 and TRBJ2-3, with 7 bases fitting TRBD2. With 0 bases clipped from V and 6 bases from J, the junction kept 1 base outside the gene matches. Germline CDR1 SGHRS, CDR2 YFSETQ. The CDR3 runs 13 residues. This CDR3 reads CASSLGDYDTQYF. In DNA form, the CDR3 reads TGCGCCAGCAGCTTGGGGGACTACGATACGCAGTATTTT.

This rearrangement joins TRBV30 to TRBJ2-3; TRBD2 is a possible D gene (5 bases). Germline CDR1 is GTSNPN and CDR2 is SVGIG (reference sequence). V was shortened by 4 bases and J by 5 bases, with 19 bases between the two germline ends. CDR3 length: 15 amino acids. For the CDR3, the DNA is TGTGCCTGGATCCTCGGAGGACTGGGTGGAGATACGCAGTATTTT. Amino acid sequence: CAWILGGLGGDTQYF.

This clone was seen only a few times. The chain combines TRBV5-1 with TRBJ1-2, with 8 positions matching TRBD1. The V and J ends lost 0 bases and 0 bases, in that order; junction bases with no gene match: 7. Germline CDR1 SGHRS, CDR2 YFSETQ. The CDR3 contains 17 residues. Here the CDR3 DNA reads TGCGCCAGCAGCTTGGGTGGACAGGGAACCGCTAACTATGGCTACACCTTC. Encoded protein: CASSLGGQGTANYGYTF.

The chain joins TRBV27 to TRBJ2-1, with 7 bases that match TRBD1. The germline V gene has CDR1 MNHEY and CDR2 SMNVEV (reference sequence). This CDR3 is 16 amino acids long. After removal of 5 bases from V and 7 bases from J, the junction contained 14 bases not matched to a gene. CDR3 sequence reads: CASSPIDRVLGNEQFF. The CDR3 DNA reads TGTGCCAGCAGTCCTATAGACAGGGTACTAGGGAATGAGCAGTTCTTC.

This chain links TRBV5-1 with TRBJ1-2; weak D call: TRBD1 (6 bases). Germline V gives CDR1 SGHRS, CDR2 YFSETQ. This CDR3 is 15 amino acids long. Trimming removed 0 bases at V and 1 base at J, with 10 bases between. The CDR3 loop reads CASSLEGQYNYGYTF. The CDR3 DNA follows: TGCGCCAGCAGCTTGGAAGGACAGTATAACTATGGCTACACCTTC. The variable domain in full, completed from reference TRBV5-1 and TRBJ1-2, reads KAGVTQTPRYLIKTRGQQVTLSCSPISGHRSVSWYQQTPGQGLQFLFEYFSETQRNKGNFPGRFSGRQFSNSRSEMNVSTLELGDSALYLCASSLEGQYNYGYTFGSGTRLTVV.

V usage is TRBV5-1 and J usage is TRBJ2-3, with 11 bases matching TRBD2. V shed 1 base, J shed 4 bases, and the junction held 5 bases outside the gene matches. Germline-derived CDR1 and CDR2 are SGHRS and YFSETQ. The CDR3 has 16 residues. The CDR3 loop reads CASSLWLAGGPDTQYF. CDR3 in DNA: TGCGCCAGCAGCTTGTGGCTAGCGGGAGGACCAGATACGCAGTATTTT.

The genes are TRBV6-5 and TRBJ2-1, with D perhaps matching TRBD1 or TRBD2 (5 bases each). Trimming left V 11 bases short and J 2 bases short, with 7 bases between. The CDR3 contains 11 residues. Germline CDR1 and CDR2: MNHEY and SVGAGI. The CDR3 loop reads CAVGAYNEQFF. DNA for the CDR3: TGTGCCGTGGGGGCCTACAATGAGCAGTTCTTC.